The sequence of this TCR beta chain was determined in a study of vaccination and CD4 T cells after COVID-19. Study conclusions and caveats: Researchers looked at relatively few convalescent patients and had no early post-infection timepoints. Convalescent patients' median share of reactive clones seen only post-vaccination was 85% to 90%.

As for treatment: roughly 10-day PBMC culture with coronavirus spike peptide pools or control peptides (ViraFEST assay). Wells contained roughly 2.2 million PBMCs each, and these were cultured with about 10 IU/ml IL-2 and roughly 10 ug/ml peptide pools. As to this clonotype: What it binds is not known. Compared with germline, one end of the junction differs, possibly owing to a read error.

The CDR3 sequence is 9 residues long. CDR1 and CDR2 (germline): MNHEY, SMNVEV (reference sequence). Sequencing of DNA taken from cultured CD4+ T cells relied on the Oncomine TCR Beta short-read assay. TCRdb independently ran MiXCR on the PCR reads; one entry per CDR3 protein. Of some 13,000 distinct CDR3 sequences in the sample, more than 25% are singletons; the top ten hold around a sixth. The source material was cultured CD4+ T cells from blood. The clonotype was recovered from a human donor with COVID-19. The chain links TRBV27 to TRBJ1-6, with D unclear. CDR3 residues: CASPGQRYF. The CDR3 region has the DNA TGTGCCAGTCCCGGGCAGCGCTACTTT.